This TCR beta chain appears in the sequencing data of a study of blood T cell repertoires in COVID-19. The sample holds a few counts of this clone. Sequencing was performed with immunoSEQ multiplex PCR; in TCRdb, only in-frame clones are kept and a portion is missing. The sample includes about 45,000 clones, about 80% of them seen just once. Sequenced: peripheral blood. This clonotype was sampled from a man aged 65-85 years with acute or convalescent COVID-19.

The CDR3 bases are TGTGCCAGCCAACCTGGGCGACGGCTCAATCAGCCCCAGCATTTT. Its translation: CASQPGRRLNQPQHF. The chain uses TRBV28 and TRBJ1-5; no definite D call. This CDR3 contains 15 residues. Per germline, CDR1 MDHEN and CDR2 SYDVKM. The germline V and J ends were trimmed by 8 bases and 3 bases, with 17 bases remaining between them.